The 29 T cell receptor beta chains listed next were all sequenced from one sample in a study of CD8+ T cells in alopecia areata. Reverse transcribed after extraction, RNA yielded cDNA as the sequencing template. Sequenced by immunoSEQ multiplex PCR; TCRdb stores in-frame clones only, minus some. The table lists approximately 210,000 clones, 66% of them singletons. Stated treatment: oral pan-JAK inhibitor, 5-10 mg twice daily. The sequences come from CD4+ T cells sorted from blood, collected around week 46, from a patient treated with tofacitinib. All receptors come from a human donor with alopecia areata.

This clone occurred a few times. The chain links TRBV5-1 to TRBJ1-1; D unclear. The CDR3 is 14 amino acids. The V gene lost 6 bases and the J gene lost 4 bases, with 16 bases spanning the gap. CDR1 and CDR2 (germline): SGHRS, YFSETQ. The CDR3 region is CASTGAGPGTEAFF. CDR3 nucleotide sequence: TGCGCCAGCACGGGCGCAGGCCCGGGCACTGAAGCTTTCTTT. The full variable domain, rest sourced from reference TRBV5-1 and TRBJ1-1, is KAGVTQTPRYLIKTRGQQVTLSCSPISGHRSVSWYQQTPGQGLQFLFEYFSETQRNKGNFPGRFSGRQFSNSRSEMNVSTLELGDSALYLCASTGAGPGTEAFFGQGTRLTVV.

The chain carries TRBV5-1 and TRBJ1-2; D not certain. Germline V gene lookup returns CDR1 SGHRS and CDR2 YFSETQ. V was clipped by 4 bases and J by 7 bases, with 20 bases between them. CDR3 length: 15 residues. The CDR3 region is CASSPDPTSLGGYTF. The CDR3 region has the DNA TGCGCCAGCAGCCCAGACCCGACTTCCCTCGGTGGCTACACCTTC.

In this sample, this clone turned up a few times. The CDR3 coding sequence is TGTGCCAGCAGCTTCGGACTAGCGGGGACAGATACGCAGTATTTT. Translated: CASSFGLAGTDTQYF. The chain uses TRBV7-9 and TRBJ2-3, with 12 bases matching TRBD2. This CDR3 spans 15 amino acids. CDR1 is SEHNR and CDR2 is FQNEAQ in the germline V gene (reference sequence). V was pared by 3 bases and J by 3 bases, with 1 base of the junction left unmatched.

The chain employs TRBV29-1 and TRBJ2-1; a weak D match, TRBD2 (6 bases). The germline CDR1 and CDR2 sequences are SQVTM and ANQGSEA. The CDR3 spans 12 residues. The V end was cut by 4 bases, the J end by 6 bases, with 10 bases between. CDR3 amino acids: CSVVLARNEQFF. CDR3 DNA: TGCAGCGTTGTGCTAGCGCGCAATGAGCAGTTCTTC.

This rearrangement joins TRBV4-1 to TRBJ2-3; D ambiguous. Trimming cost V 0 bases and J 1 base, with 5 bases left between them. Germline assignment: CDR1 MGHRA and CDR2 YSYEKL. This CDR3 comprises 14 residues. This CDR3 is CASSQETRTDTQYF. DNA of the CDR3: TGCGCCAGCAGCCAAGAAACGCGCACAGATACGCAGTATTTT.

This CDR3 reads CASSFQGTGDEAFF. In nucleotides, the CDR3 is TGTGCCAGCAGTTTCCAAGGGACAGGTGATGAAGCTTTCTTT. The J gene is TRBJ1-1, the V gene TRBV27; 8 bases fit TRBD1. J gave up 7 bases and V 3 bases, and 7 bases lay outside the gene matches. Germline CDR1 is MNHEY and CDR2 is SMNVEV (reference sequence). The CDR3 length is 14 residues.

This clone was picked up a small number of times. The chain has TRBV19 and TRBJ2-7; TRBD1 or TRBD2 may be the D gene (5 bases each). CDR1 is LNHDA and CDR2 is SQIVND in the germline V gene (reference sequence). The CDR3 has 13 amino acids. V lost 5 bases and J lost 5, with 13 bases in between. The CDR3 sequence: CASSRQGRDEQYF. Written as DNA, the CDR3 is TGTGCCAGTAGTCGGCAGGGACGGGACGAGCAGTACTTC.

The chain uses TRBV4-3 and TRBJ1-5, with 7 bases aligning to TRBD1. The germline CDR1 and CDR2 sequences are LGHNA and YSLEER. V was clipped by 5 bases and J by 9 bases; unmatched bases: 10. The CDR3 covers 14 residues. CDR3 sequence: CASSNGQDKGPQHF. The CDR3 nucleotides read TGCGCCAGCAGCAATGGACAGGATAAAGGGCCCCAGCATTTT.

The chain combines TRBV15 with TRBJ1-5; no clear D gene. Germline lookup yields CDR1 LNHNV and CDR2 YYDKDF (reference sequence). The length of the CDR3 is 13 residues. With 0 bases removed from V and 3 bases from J, the gap between germline ends came to 3 bases. CDR3 sequence (DNA): TGTGCCACCAGCAGAGATCACAATCAGCCCCAGCATTTT. As protein: CATSRDHNQPQHF.

This rearrangement joins TRBV29-1 to TRBJ1-6, with 7 bases fitting TRBD1. This CDR3 is 13 amino acids long. Germline CDR1 and CDR2: SQVTM and ANQGSEA. The V gene end was trimmed by 6 bases and the J gene end by 5 bases; junction bases not matched to a gene: 4. CDR3 nucleotides: TGCAGCGTCGCAGGGACAGATAATTCACCCCTCCACTTT. This translates into CSVAGTDNSPLHF.

The chain uses TRBV30 and TRBJ1-2; D gene ambiguous. Germline loops: CDR1 GTSNPN, CDR2 SVGIG (reference sequence). CDR3 size: 13 residues. Trimming took off 7 bases at V and 2 bases at J, with 14 bases between the two ends. CDR3 in amino acids: CASQPAGNYGYTF. The DNA of the CDR3 is TGTGCCTCACAGCCGGCAGGCAACTATGGCTACACCTTC.

This clone was seen a few times. This chain connects TRBV6-6 to TRBJ1-2, with D maybe TRBD1 (5 bases). V was pared by 2 bases and J by 4 bases, with 17 bases between. The germline gives CDR1 MNHNY, CDR2 SVGAGI (reference sequence). This CDR3 region has 16 residues. This chain's CDR3 is CASSYPTVRDFYGYTF. DNA for the CDR3: TGTGCCAGCAGTTACCCTACGGTCAGGGACTTCTATGGCTACACCTTC.

V gene TRBV29-1 combines with J gene TRBJ2-3; no firm D call. With 4 bases removed from V and 5 bases from J, the gap between germline ends came to 7 bases. The CDR3 has 11 amino acids. Germline loops: CDR1 SQVTM, CDR2 ANQGSEA. CDR3 sequence: CSVGAGDTQYF. DNA for the CDR3: TGCAGCGTTGGTGCCGGAGATACGCAGTATTTT.

This chain connects TRBV27 to TRBJ1-1; 7 nucleotides line up with TRBD1. The CDR3 sequence is 13 residues long. The J segment lost 3 bases and the V segment lost 5 bases, leaving 3 bases of the junction unmatched. From germline, CDR1 is MNHEY and CDR2 SMNVEV (reference sequence). The CDR3 DNA reads TGTGCCAGCAGTAGACAGGGTGACACTGAAGCTTTCTTT. Its protein product is CASSRQGDTEAFF.

The rearrangement links TRBV6-1 to TRBJ1-6; no clear D. V gave up 2 bases and J gave up 7 bases, with 9 bases separating them. Germline CDR1 reads MNHNS; CDR2 reads SASEGT. This CDR3 is built from 14 residues. The CDR3: CASSERTANSPLHF. The CDR3 nucleotides read TGTGCCAGCAGTGAAAGGACGGCAAATTCACCCCTCCACTTT.

The V call is TRBV27, the J call TRBJ1-2; D is unresolved. With 3 bases removed from V and 7 bases from J, the gap between germline ends came to 15 bases. Germline V gives CDR1 MNHEY, CDR2 SMNVEV (reference sequence). This CDR3 contains 14 residues. In DNA form, the CDR3 reads TGTGCCAGCAGTTTGCGGCAATTTACTGGTGGCTACACCTTC. This encodes CASSLRQFTGGYTF.

V and J are TRBV7-2 and TRBJ1-5; D gene uncertain. Germline V gives CDR1 SGHTA, CDR2 FQGNSA. The CDR3 has 17 amino acids. Trimming removed 1 base from V and 4 bases from J, with 17 bases in between. For the CDR3, the DNA is TGTGCCAGCAGCTTAGAGGCTGGGTGGAGCCTAAATCAGCCCCAGCATTTT. Protein: CASSLEAGWSLNQPQHF.

The chain has TRBV15 and TRBJ2-7; the match to TRBD1 covers 9 bases. This CDR3 has 14 residues. Germline assignment: CDR1 LNHNV and CDR2 YYDKDF (reference sequence). Unmatched junction bases numbered 5, after V lost 6 bases and J lost 2 bases. The CDR3 here is CATSAGTGPYEQYF. DNA for the CDR3: TGTGCCACCAGTGCCGGGACAGGGCCCTACGAGCAGTACTTC.

This clone has only a few counts. The chain recombines TRBV30 with TRBJ1-2, with 11 bases fitting TRBD1. The trim removed 2 bases at V and 4 bases at J, leaving 6 bases unmatched. Per the germline V gene, CDR1 is GTSNPN and CDR2 is SVGIG (reference sequence). The CDR3 length is 15 residues. Here the CDR3 DNA reads TGTGCCTGGAGTAGAGGACAGGGGGCGAGCTATGGCTACACCTTC. Amino acid sequence: CAWSRGQGASYGYTF.

The chain uses TRBV6-6 and TRBJ1-2; possible D gene TRBD1, 5 bases. The CDR3 covers 13 residues. V dropped 8 bases and J dropped 7 bases, with 17 bases sitting between them. Germline loops: CDR1 MNHNY, CDR2 SVGAGI (reference sequence). The CDR3 reads CASELGPAGGYTF. The DNA for the CDR3 is TGTGCCAGCGAGCTGGGACCGGCGGGTGGCTACACCTTC.

This clone was seen a handful of times. This chain links TRBV5-1 with TRBJ2-1; no firm D call. The CDR3 has 14 amino acids. V was pared by 0 bases and J by 6 bases, with 10 bases between. Germline loops: CDR1 SGHRS, CDR2 YFSETQ. The CDR3 region is CASSLADHSNEQFF. The DNA for the CDR3 is TGCGCCAGCAGCTTGGCCGATCATTCCAATGAGCAGTTCTTC.

The chain links TRBV30 to TRBJ1-5, with D perhaps TRBD1 (5 bases). V lost 2 bases to trimming and J lost 5 bases, with 10 bases between them. The CDR3 is 13 residues long. The germline CDR1 and CDR2 sequences are GTSNPN and SVGIG (reference sequence). This CDR3 is CAWSQGRDQPQHF. CDR3 nucleotide sequence: TGTGCCTGGAGTCAGGGACGTGATCAGCCCCAGCATTTT. Together with reference TRBV30 and TRBJ1-5, the CDR3 gives the full variable domain: SQTIHQWPATLVQPVGSPLSLECTVEGTSNPNLYWYRQAAGRGLQLLFYSVGIGQISSEVPQNLSASRPQDRQFILSSKKLLLSDSGFYLCAWSQGRDQPQHFGDGTRLSIL.

This clone was recorded a few times. The chain links TRBV10-3 to TRBJ1-2; 10 bases map to TRBD1. The ends lost 5 bases at V and 8 bases at J; junction bases unmatched: 8. There are 14 residues in the CDR3. CDR1 is ENHRY, CDR2 SYGVKD, per germline. The CDR3 nucleotides read TGTGCCATCAGTCGAGGGACAGGGGCGGAGGGCTACACCTTC. It is translated as CAISRGTGAEGYTF.

The chain couples TRBV29-1 to TRBJ2-3; D possibly corresponds to TRBD1 (6 bases). The germline gives CDR1 SQVTM, CDR2 ANQGSEA. This CDR3 contains 14 residues. Trimming shortened V by 2 bases and J by 0 bases, and 9 bases separated the two germline ends. CDR3 DNA sequence: TGCAGCGTTGAAAGGGGGTTTAGCACAGATACGCAGTATTTT. Its translation is CSVERGFSTDTQYF.

The CDR3 nucleotides are TGTGCCAGCAGTGTAGCGCTCTCTCTAGCTTTCTTT. Residues: CASSVALSLAFF. V usage is TRBV2 and J usage is TRBJ1-1; D gene uncertain. Looked up from germline, CDR1 is SNHLY and CDR2 is FYNNEI. The length of the CDR3 is 12 residues. Trimming left V 4 bases short and J 10 bases short, with 13 bases between.

The CDR3, as DNA: TGCAGCGGAAGACTAGCAAACATTCAGTACTTC. This encodes CSGRLANIQYF. The chain couples TRBV29-1 to TRBJ2-4; TRBD2 agrees at 7 bases. CDR1 SQVTM and CDR2 ANQGSEA come from the germline V gene. The CDR3 contains 11 residues. With V trimmed by 7 bases and J by 6 bases, 3 bases remained unmatched. The full variable domain, rest sourced from reference TRBV29-1 and TRBJ2-4, is SAVISQKPSRDICQRGTSLTIQCQVDSQVTMMFWYRQQPGQSLTLIATANQGSEATYESGFVIDKFPISRPNLTFSTLTVSNMSPEDSSIYLCSGRLANIQYFGAGTRLSVL.

This clone was seen a handful of times. The chain employs TRBV7-9 and TRBJ2-5; TRBD1 might be the D (5 bases). This CDR3 has 13 residues. The germline gives CDR1 SEHNR, CDR2 FQNEAQ (reference sequence). Trimming removed 5 bases at V and 5 bases at J, with 12 bases between. Here the CDR3 reads CASSSQGWETQYF. In DNA form, the CDR3 reads TGTGCCAGCAGCAGTCAGGGCTGGGAGACCCAGTACTTC.

This rearrangement joins TRBV29-1 to TRBJ1-5, with no clear D. This CDR3 region has 12 residues. V was shortened by 4 bases and J by 3 bases, with 7 bases between the two germline ends. Germline V gene data show CDR1 as SQVTM and CDR2 as ANQGSEA. CDR3 sequence (DNA): TGCAGCGTTGGGGGTGACAATCAGCCCCAGCATTTT. This sequence encodes CSVGGDNQPQHF.

The rearrangement joins TRBV7-9 to TRBJ2-4; possible D gene TRBD1, 6 bases. Germline loops: CDR1 SEHNR, CDR2 FQNEAQ (reference sequence). Trimming stripped 2 bases from V and 6 bases from J, with 11 bases between. This CDR3 spans 14 amino acids. Here the CDR3 DNA reads TGTGCCAGCAGCTTACGGCAGGGGATAAACATTCAGTACTTC. This gives the protein CASSLRQGINIQYF.